Detailed here is one T cell receptor beta chain. This CDR3 is built from 15 residues. Germline CDR1 is SGHNT and CDR2 is YENEEA. With V trimmed by 5 bases and J by 0 bases, 3 bases remained unmatched. This specimen comes from a study of blood T cell repertoires in COVID-19. Background on the study: Some COVID-19 samples were acute and others convalescent; all came from the United States, Italy and Spain. T cells, B-cell-depleted T cells, or PBMCs supplied cDNA or gDNA.

In the authors' methods: Scientists estimated how many nucleated cells there were by amplifying reference gene primers. Generated by immunoSEQ multiplex PCR, the TCRdb table keeps only in-frame clones and is missing some. V, J and clone size reflect that table, while D and trimming were determined from the DNA. The table records 200,000 to 300,000 clones, approximately 82% of them present only once. The receptor comes from a man aged 40-55 years who had recovered from COVID-19. V and J are TRBV11-3 and TRBJ2-2; 7 bases are shared with TRBD1. Source material: peripheral blood. The CDR3 DNA follows: TGTGCCAGCAGCCCCGGGACAGCGAACACCGGGGAGCTGTTTTTT. It encodes CASSPGTANTGELFF.